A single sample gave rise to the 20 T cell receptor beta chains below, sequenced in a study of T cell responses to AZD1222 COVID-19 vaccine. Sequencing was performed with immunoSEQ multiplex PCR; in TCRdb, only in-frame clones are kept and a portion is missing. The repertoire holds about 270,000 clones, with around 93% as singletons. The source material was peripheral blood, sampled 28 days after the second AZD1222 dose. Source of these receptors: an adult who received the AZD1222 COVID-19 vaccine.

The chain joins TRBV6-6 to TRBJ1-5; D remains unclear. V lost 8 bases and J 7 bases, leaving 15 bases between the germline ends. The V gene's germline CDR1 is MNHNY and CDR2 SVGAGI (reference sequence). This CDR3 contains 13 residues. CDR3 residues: CASRPYNQQPQHF. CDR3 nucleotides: TGTGCCAGCCGACCTTATAACCAGCAGCCCCAGCATTTT.

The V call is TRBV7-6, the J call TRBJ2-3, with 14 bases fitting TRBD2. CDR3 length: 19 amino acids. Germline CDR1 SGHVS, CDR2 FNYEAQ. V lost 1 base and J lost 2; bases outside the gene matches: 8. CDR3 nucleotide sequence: TGTGCCAGCAGCTTAGTAGGACTAGCGGGGGGCCCAGTCACAGATACGCAGTATTTT. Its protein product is CASSLVGLAGGPVTDTQYF.

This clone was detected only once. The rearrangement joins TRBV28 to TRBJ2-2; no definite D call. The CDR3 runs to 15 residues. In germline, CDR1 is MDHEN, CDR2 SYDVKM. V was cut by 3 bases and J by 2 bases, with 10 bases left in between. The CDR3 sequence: CASSFMDLNTGELFF. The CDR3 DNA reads TGTGCCAGCAGTTTTATGGACCTAAACACCGGGGAGCTGTTTTTT.

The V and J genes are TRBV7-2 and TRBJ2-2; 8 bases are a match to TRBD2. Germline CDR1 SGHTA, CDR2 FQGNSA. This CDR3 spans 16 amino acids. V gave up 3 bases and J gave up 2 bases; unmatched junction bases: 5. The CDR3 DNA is TGTGCCAGCAGCTTGTTAAGCGGGAGTAACACCGGGGAGCTGTTTTTT. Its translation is CASSLLSGSNTGELFF.

The CDR3 nucleotides read TGTGCCAGCAGCTTGGGGCGCTACCTCTCTGGAAACACCATATATTTT. Protein sequence: CASSLGRYLSGNTIYF. V is TRBV5-6 and J is TRBJ1-3, with unresolved D. The germline V gene encodes CDR1 SGHDT and CDR2 YYEEEE. The CDR3 runs 16 residues. Trimming cost V 0 bases and J 0 bases, with 10 bases left between them.

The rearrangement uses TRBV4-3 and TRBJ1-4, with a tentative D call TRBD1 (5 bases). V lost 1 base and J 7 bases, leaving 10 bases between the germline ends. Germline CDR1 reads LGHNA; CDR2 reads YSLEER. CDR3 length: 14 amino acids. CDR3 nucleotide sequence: TGCGCCAGCAGCCAAGGACAGAAAGGTGAAAAACTGTTTTTT. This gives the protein CASSQGQKGEKLFF.

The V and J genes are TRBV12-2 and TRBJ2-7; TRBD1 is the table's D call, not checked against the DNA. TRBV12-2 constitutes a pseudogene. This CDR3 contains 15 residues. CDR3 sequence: CASLTPTGHSYEQYF. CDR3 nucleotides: TGTGCAAGCCTTACCCCGACAGGCCACTCCTACGAGCAGTACTTC.

The CDR3 reads CASSGPGVNEQYF. DNA of the CDR3: TGTGCCAGCAGTGGCCCGGGGGTTAACGAGCAGTACTTC. The J gene is TRBJ2-7, the V gene TRBV2; TRBD2 might be the D (6 bases). Deletions cut 4 bases from V and 5 bases from J, with 12 bases between. CDR1 and CDR2 (germline): SNHLY, FYNNEI. This CDR3 is built from 13 residues.

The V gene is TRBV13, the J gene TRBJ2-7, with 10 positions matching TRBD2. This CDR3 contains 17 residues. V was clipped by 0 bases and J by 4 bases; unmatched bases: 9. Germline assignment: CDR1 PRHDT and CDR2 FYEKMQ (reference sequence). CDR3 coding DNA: TGTGCCAGCAGCTTAGGGACGGCTAGCGGGGGAACTTACGAGCAGTACTTC. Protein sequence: CASSLGTASGGTYEQYF.

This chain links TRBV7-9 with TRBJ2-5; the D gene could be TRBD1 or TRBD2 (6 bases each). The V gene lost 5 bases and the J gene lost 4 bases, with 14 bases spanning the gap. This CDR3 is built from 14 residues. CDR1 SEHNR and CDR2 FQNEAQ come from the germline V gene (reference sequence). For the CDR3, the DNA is TGTGCCAGCAGCGCCTCGGGGGCAGGAGAGACCCAGTACTTC. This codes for CASSASGAGETQYF.

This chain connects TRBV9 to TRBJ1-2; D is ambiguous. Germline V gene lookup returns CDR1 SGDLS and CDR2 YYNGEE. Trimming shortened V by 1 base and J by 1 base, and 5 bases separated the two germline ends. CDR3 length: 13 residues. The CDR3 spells CASSVSDNYGYTF. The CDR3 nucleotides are TGTGCCAGCAGCGTATCAGATAACTATGGCTACACCTTC. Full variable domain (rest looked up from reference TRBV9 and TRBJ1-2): DSGVTQTPKHLITATGQRVTLRCSPRSGDLSVYWYQQSLDQGLQFLIQYYNGEERAKGNILERFSAQQFPDLHSELNLSSLELGDSALYFCASSVSDNYGYTFGSGTRLTVV.

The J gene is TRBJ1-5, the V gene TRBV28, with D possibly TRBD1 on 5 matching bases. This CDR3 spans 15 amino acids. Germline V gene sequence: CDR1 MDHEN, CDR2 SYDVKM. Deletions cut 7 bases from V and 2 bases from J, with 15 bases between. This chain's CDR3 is CASIRQGAGNQPQHF. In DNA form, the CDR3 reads TGTGCCAGCATTCGGCAAGGGGCGGGCAATCAGCCCCAGCATTTT.

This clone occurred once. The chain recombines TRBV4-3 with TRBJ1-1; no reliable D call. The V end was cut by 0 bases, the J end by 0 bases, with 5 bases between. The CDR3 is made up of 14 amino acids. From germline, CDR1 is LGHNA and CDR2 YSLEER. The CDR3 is CASSQDWMNTEAFF. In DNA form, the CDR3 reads TGCGCCAGCAGCCAAGATTGGATGAACACTGAAGCTTTCTTT.

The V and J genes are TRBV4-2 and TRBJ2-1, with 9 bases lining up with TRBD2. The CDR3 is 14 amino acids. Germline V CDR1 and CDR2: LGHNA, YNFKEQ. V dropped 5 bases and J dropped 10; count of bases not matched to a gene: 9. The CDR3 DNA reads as TGTGCCAGCAGCTCCGGGACTAGCCAAACCGAGCAGTTCTTC. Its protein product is CASSSGTSQTEQFF.

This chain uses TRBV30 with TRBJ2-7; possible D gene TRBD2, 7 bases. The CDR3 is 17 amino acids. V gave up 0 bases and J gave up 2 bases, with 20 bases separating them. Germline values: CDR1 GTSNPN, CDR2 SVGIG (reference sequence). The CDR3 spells CAWSVRPRGAAPYEQYF. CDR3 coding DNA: TGTGCCTGGAGTGTAAGACCTCGGGGGGCGGCCCCCTACGAGCAGTACTTC.

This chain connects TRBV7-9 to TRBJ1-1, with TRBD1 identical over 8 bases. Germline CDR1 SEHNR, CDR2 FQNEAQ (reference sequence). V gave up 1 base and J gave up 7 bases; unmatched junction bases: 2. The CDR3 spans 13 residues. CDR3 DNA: TGTGCCAGCAGCTTAGAGGACAGGGTTGAAGCTTTCTTT. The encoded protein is CASSLEDRVEAFF.

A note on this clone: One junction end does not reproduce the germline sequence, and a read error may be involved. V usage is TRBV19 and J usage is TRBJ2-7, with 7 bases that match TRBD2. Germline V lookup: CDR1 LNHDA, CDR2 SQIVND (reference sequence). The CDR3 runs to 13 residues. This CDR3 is CASSSREGLSLDF. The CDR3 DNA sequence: TGTGCCAGTAGTTCCAGGGAGGGACTTTCGCTGGACTTC.

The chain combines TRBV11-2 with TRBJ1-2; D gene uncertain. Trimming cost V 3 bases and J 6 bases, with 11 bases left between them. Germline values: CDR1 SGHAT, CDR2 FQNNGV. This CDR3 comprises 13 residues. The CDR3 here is CASSFFHSDGYTF. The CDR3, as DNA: TGTGCCAGCAGCTTTTTTCACTCGGATGGCTACACCTTC.

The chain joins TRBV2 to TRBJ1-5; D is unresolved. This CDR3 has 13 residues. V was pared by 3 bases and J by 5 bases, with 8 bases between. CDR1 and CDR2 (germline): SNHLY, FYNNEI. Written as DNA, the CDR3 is TGTGCCAGCAGTGATCCCTTAGATCAGCCCCAGCATTTT. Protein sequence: CASSDPLDQPQHF.

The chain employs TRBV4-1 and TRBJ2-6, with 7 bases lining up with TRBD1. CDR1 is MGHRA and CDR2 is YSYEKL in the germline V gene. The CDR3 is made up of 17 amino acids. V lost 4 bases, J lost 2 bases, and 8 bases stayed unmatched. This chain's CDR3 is CASSLAGGGPGANVLTF. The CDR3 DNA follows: TGCGCCAGCAGCCTGGCAGGGGGTGGCCCTGGGGCCAACGTCCTGACTTTC.